This TCR beta chain was identified during a study of blood T cell repertoires in COVID-19. This clone came up a few times. Some clones are missing from TCRdb's copy, which holds only in-frame ones; the method was immunoSEQ multiplex PCR. The table has 10,000 to 15,000 clones, 72% seen once. V was shortened by 4 bases and J by 1 base, with 11 bases between the two germline ends. Germline loops: CDR1 LNHNV, CDR2 YYDKDF (reference sequence). The length of the CDR3 is 15 residues. The receptor's source is a man aged 55 to 70 with COVID-19, enrolled during active disease. The chain couples TRBV15 to TRBJ2-1, with a weak D call TRBD1 (6 bases). Sample: peripheral blood. CDR3 sequence: CATSTGVLSYNEQFF. DNA of the CDR3: TGTGCCACCAGCACAGGGGTCTTATCCTACAATGAGCAGTTCTTC. The whole variable domain, remainder taken from reference TRBV15 and TRBJ2-1, is DAMVIQNPRYQVTQFGKPVTLSCSQTLNHNVMYWYQQKSSQAPKLLFHYYDKDFNNEADTPDNFQSRRPNTSFCFLDIRSPGLGDTAMYLCATSTGVLSYNEQFFGPGTRLTVL.